A single sample gave rise to the 13 T cell receptor beta chains below, sequenced in a study of blood T cells in healthy people across ages (dated by TCRdb to between 2015 and 2016). The receptor library was made with 5' RACE. The sequencer listed for this sample is Illumina HiSeq 2500. The second PCR ran for about 6 to 12 cycles and used a J-beta primer mix along with a sample-barcoded 5' primer. TCRdb redid the processing of the public reads, applying fastp at Q25 and MiXCR, and retained in-frame beta chains. For every CDR3 protein sequence, its rows merge into one entry that carries the most common genes and DNA. The sample data list 750,000 to 850,000 distinct CDR3 sequences, and around a quarter of these were observed just once. The ten largest account for approximately 3.7% of the sample. The same sample was also used in a study of T cells of mothers and their children.

Sequenced sample: blood. The receptor set was obtained from a boy aged 5-17 years in good health.

V and J are TRBV28 and TRBJ2-5; D unresolved. The CDR3 runs 16 residues. CDR1 and CDR2 from the germline V gene are MDHEN and SYDVKM. V was cut by 2 bases and J by 0 bases, with 13 bases left in between. As DNA, the CDR3 is TGTGCCAGCAGTTTAATGCCTCCAGAGTACCAAGAGACCCAGTACTTC. This translates into CASSLMPPEYQETQYF.

This clonotype was observed a few times. The chain uses TRBV20-1 and TRBJ2-7; D is possibly TRBD2 (7 bases). V gave up 0 bases and J gave up 5 bases, with 20 bases separating them. The CDR3 is made up of 16 amino acids. Germline V CDR1 and CDR2: DFQATT, SNEGSKA (reference sequence). CDR3 coding DNA: TGCAGTGCTAGAGACTTGGGGGCGGGAGAGGGGGACGAGCAGTACTTC. Translating it yields CSARDLGAGEGDEQYF.

The sample holds a few counts of this clonotype. The CDR3 protein is CASSVIGLKNIQYF. For the CDR3, the DNA is TGTGCCAGCAGCGTAATAGGACTCAAAAACATTCAGTACTTC. V is TRBV9 and J is TRBJ2-4, with TRBD2 as a possible D gene (5 bases). The CDR3 is made up of 14 amino acids. The germline V gene encodes CDR1 SGDLS and CDR2 YYNGEE. V dropped 1 base and J dropped 3 bases, with 8 bases sitting between them.

On this clonotype: The junction departs from the called germline gene at one end, perhaps through a read error. J is TRBJ1-1 and V is TRBV7-2, with D uncertain. Germline CDR1 is SGHTA and CDR2 is FQGNSA. The length of the CDR3 is 15 residues. DNA for the CDR3: TGTGCCAGCAGCCCTGGACCCCAACTGAACACCGAAGCTTTCTTT. Protein sequence: CASSPGPQLNTEAFF.

Only a few counts were recorded for this clonotype. V and J are TRBV24-1 and TRBJ2-5; D tentatively fits TRBD1 or TRBD2 (5 bases each). The CDR3 has 12 amino acids. Between the trimmed V and J ends, which lost 4 bases and 6 bases, there was a span of 8 bases. Germline CDR1 reads KGHDR; CDR2 reads SFDVKD. Here the CDR3 DNA reads TGTGCCACCAGTGACGAGGGGAAGACCCAGTACTTC. This encodes CATSDEGKTQYF.

J is TRBJ1-1 and V is TRBV10-3, with TRBD1 as a possible D gene (5 bases). CDR1 ENHRY and CDR2 SYGVKD come from the germline V gene. This CDR3 contains 14 residues. V lost 10 bases and J lost 0, with 15 bases in between. CDR3: CATKGVMMNTEAFF. The CDR3, as DNA: TGTGCCACTAAAGGGGTCATGATGAACACTGAAGCTTTCTTT.

The chain is built from TRBV4-3 and TRBJ2-6, with D possibly being TRBD1 (5 bases). The CDR3 has 14 amino acids. V lost 4 bases to trimming and J lost 4 bases, with 8 bases between them. Germline V gene data show CDR1 as LGHNA and CDR2 as YSLEER. The CDR3 nucleotides are TGCGCCAGCAGCCCATACAGGGGGGCCAACGTCCTGACTTTC. Its translation is CASSPYRGANVLTF.

The chain recombines TRBV10-3 with TRBJ1-4; D unclear. The V gene lost 3 bases and the J gene lost 7 bases, with 15 bases spanning the gap. The CDR3 sequence is 15 residues long. Per the germline V gene, CDR1 is ENHRY and CDR2 is SYGVKD. Written as DNA, the CDR3 is TGTGCCATCAGTGAAGGTCCGGGTTTAAGTGAAAAACTGTTTTTT. It specifies CAISEGPGLSEKLFF.

The table lists this clonotype with a few counts. CDR3 region: CASSQDRAQATEAFF. The CDR3, as DNA: TGCGCCAGCAGCCAAGATAGGGCCCAAGCAACTGAAGCTTTCTTT. V usage is TRBV4-3 and J usage is TRBJ1-1, with D hard to call. CDR1 and CDR2 (germline): LGHNA, YSLEER. Trimming pared 0 bases from V and 5 bases from J, leaving 13 bases between. The CDR3 totals 15 residues.

This clonotype was seen more than once but under ten times. The rearrangement joins TRBV28 to TRBJ2-7, with 7 nucleotides matching TRBD2. This CDR3 contains 15 residues. CDR1 is MDHEN, CDR2 SYDVKM, per germline. The ends lost 2 bases at V and 3 bases at J; junction bases unmatched: 7. CDR3 DNA: TGTGCCAGCAGTTTACCTACGGGGGGAAACTACGAGCAGTACTTC. Translated, it gives CASSLPTGGNYEQYF.

This chain links TRBV7-9 with TRBJ1-5, with D possibly being TRBD1 (6 bases). Germline CDR1 is SEHNR and CDR2 is FQNEAQ (reference sequence). The germline V and J ends were trimmed by 5 bases and 6 bases, with 14 bases remaining between them. The CDR3 is made up of 14 amino acids. The CDR3 reads CASSTGGGGQPQHF. CDR3 DNA: TGTGCCAGCAGCACTGGGGGGGGCGGTCAGCCCCAGCATTTT.

This sequence joins TRBV12-3 or TRBV12-4 and TRBJ2-1, with D unresolved. The DNA end favors TRBJ2-7, so the J call may be wrong. The CDR3 is 14 amino acids. Here the CDR3 reads CASSLRVGIYEQYF. DNA of the CDR3: TGTGCCAGCAGTTTAAGGGTGGGGATCTACGAGCAGTACTTC.

This clonotype was counted a few times. The rearrangement uses TRBV6-2 or TRBV6-3 and TRBJ1-2; D gene ambiguous. Germline-derived CDR1 and CDR2 are MNHEY and SVGEGT. V shed 5 bases and J shed 8 bases, with 15 bases lying between them. CDR3 length: 13 residues. The CDR3 bases are TGTGCCAGCAGTCAGCGGTCCAGCGGGGGCTACACCTTC. It encodes CASSQRSSGGYTF.